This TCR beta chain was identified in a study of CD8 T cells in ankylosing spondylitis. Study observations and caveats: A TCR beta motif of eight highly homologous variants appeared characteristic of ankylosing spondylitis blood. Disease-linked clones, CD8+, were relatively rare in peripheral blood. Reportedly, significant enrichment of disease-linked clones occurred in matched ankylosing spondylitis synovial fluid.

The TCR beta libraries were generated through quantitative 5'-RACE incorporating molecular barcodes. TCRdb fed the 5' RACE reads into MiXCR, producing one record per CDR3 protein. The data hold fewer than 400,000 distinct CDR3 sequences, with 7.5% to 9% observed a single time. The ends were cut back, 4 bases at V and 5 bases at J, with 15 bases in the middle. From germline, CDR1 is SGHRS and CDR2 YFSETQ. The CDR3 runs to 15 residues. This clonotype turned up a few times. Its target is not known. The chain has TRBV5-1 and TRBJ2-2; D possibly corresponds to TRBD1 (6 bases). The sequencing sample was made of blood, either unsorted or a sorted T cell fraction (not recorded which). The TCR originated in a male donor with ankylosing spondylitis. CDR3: CASSATGSPTGELFF. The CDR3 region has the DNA TGCGCCAGCAGCGCAACAGGGAGTCCGACCGGGGAGCTGTTTTTT.